This is a list of T cell receptor beta chains from one sample in a study of Ad26.COV2.S vaccination and SARS-CoV-2 variants. The data were produced by immunoSEQ multiplex PCR, yet TCRdb's version contains in-frame clones alone and is incomplete. Here the sample spans 250,000 to 300,000 clones, over 75% being singletons. The specimen was peripheral blood, collected in a trial of Ad26.COV2.S vaccine versus placebo. The receptor set was obtained from a person aged 18-65 years who received the Ad26.COV2.S COVID-19 vaccine or a placebo. Each CDR3 is given with its conserved first and last residue. Fields, in order: D gene, clone size, V gene, J gene, CDR3 DNA, CDR3 protein. A D gene is named only where the DNA matches it firmly. Size values are once, few and many counts, or a class for expanded clones, and some rows have none.

TRBD2	.	TRBV4-1	TRBJ2-1	TGCGCCAGCAGCCGCCTCGGGGCTAGCGGGGTTAATGAGCAGTTCTTC	CASSRLGASGVNEQFF
.	.	TRBV2	TRBJ1-1	TGTGCCAGCAGCCTACAGGGCGGGCACACTGAAGCTTTCTTT	CASSLQGGHTEAFF
.	.	TRBV29-1	TRBJ2-2	TGCAGCGTACTGGACACCAACACCGGGGAGCTGTTTTTT	CSVLDTNTGELFF
TRBD2	.	TRBV7-3	TRBJ2-2	TGTGCCAGCAGCCCTGGACTAGCGGGGGCGGCCGGGGAGCTGTTTTTT	CASSPGLAGAAGELFF
TRBD1	few	TRBV6-4	TRBJ1-2	TGTGCCAGCAGCCAGGGACAGGGAGATGGCTACACCTTC	CASSQGQGDGYTF
TRBD2	few	TRBV3-1/TRBV3-2	TRBJ2-7	TGTGCCAGCAGCCTAGCGGGGGTCTACGAGCAGTACTTC	CASSLAGVYEQYF
.	few	TRBV30	TRBJ1-2	TGTGCCTGGAGTAATATGTTCACAGGATCTAACTATGGCTACACCTTC	CAWSNMFTGSNYGYTF
.	.	TRBV2	TRBJ2-5	TGTGCCAGCAGTGATGAGGAGACCCAGTACTTC	CASSDEETQYF
.	once	TRBV10-3	TRBJ2-5	TGTGCCATCAGTGGAAAGGGGGAGGTGTCGGAGACCCAGTACTTC	CAISGKGEVSETQYF
.	.	TRBV10-3	TRBJ1-4	TGTGCCATCAGTCCTACAGGGCCAGCTAATGAAAAACTGTTTTTT	CAISPTGPANEKLFF
TRBD2	few	TRBV10-3	TRBJ2-7	TGTGCCATCAGTGAGTCTCGGGGGGTCGAGCAGTACTTC	CAISESRGVEQYF
.	.	TRBV9	TRBJ2-5	TGTGCCAGCAGCCCGACGAGGGAGACCCAGTACTTC	CASSPTRETQYF
.	.	TRBV7-3	TRBJ2-2	TGTGCCAGCAGCAGCGTCAGGAACACCGGGGAGCTGTTTTTT	CASSSVRNTGELFF
TRBD2	.	TRBV6-5	TRBJ2-2	TGTGCCAGCAGTTCCCGACTAGCGGGCGGAACCGGGGAGCTGTTTTTT	CASSSRLAGGTGELFF
.	.	TRBV10-3	TRBJ1-6	TGTGCCATCAGGGCCGATAATTCACCCCTCCACTTT	CAIRADNSPLHF
.	.	TRBV4-1	TRBJ1-2	TGCGCCAGCAGCCAAGGGACTACCTATGGCTACACCTTC	CASSQGTTYGYTF
.	.	TRBV7-8	TRBJ2-1	TGTGCCAGCAGCTTAGGGGGGCACAATGAGCAGTTCTTC	CASSLGGHNEQFF